One and the same sample provided the 11 T cell receptor beta chains below, sequenced in a study of blood T cell repertoires in COVID-19. Assay: immunoSEQ multiplex PCR; the TCRdb copy retains only in-frame clones and omits some. Seen here are 55,000 to 75,000 clones, over 85% observed once, and the top ten hold about 1.3%. The specimen was peripheral blood. Receptors were obtained from a man aged 55 to 70 with acute or convalescent COVID-19.

The rearrangement joins TRBV18 to TRBJ1-3; no clear D gene. This CDR3 has 14 residues. Germline loops: CDR1 KGHSH, CDR2 LQKENI. Trimming took off 1 base at V and 0 bases at J, with 4 bases between the two ends. CDR3 protein: CASSPQSSGNTIYF. CDR3 in DNA: TGTGCCAGCTCACCACAGAGCTCTGGAAACACCATATATTTT.

The chain joins TRBV15 to TRBJ2-5; D is ambiguous. Trimming left V 0 bases short and J 5 bases short, with 7 bases between. The germline V gene encodes CDR1 LNHNV and CDR2 YYDKDF (reference sequence). The CDR3 consists of 13 residues. CDR3 sequence reads: CATSRDFRETQYF. The DNA for the CDR3 is TGTGCCACCAGCAGAGATTTTCGGGAGACCCAGTACTTC.

CDR3 amino acids: CASSARQVTDTQYF. The CDR3 nucleotides are TGCGCCAGCAGCGCGAGACAGGTCACAGATACGCAGTATTTT. V is TRBV5-1 and J is TRBJ2-3; D might be TRBD1 (6 bases). The germline V gene encodes CDR1 SGHRS and CDR2 YFSETQ. CDR3 length: 14 residues. The V and J ends lost 4 bases and 2 bases respectively, with 11 bases between them. Based on the CDR3 plus reference TRBV5-1 and TRBJ2-3, the full variable domain is KAGVTQTPRYLIKTRGQQVTLSCSPISGHRSVSWYQQTPGQGLQFLFEYFSETQRNKGNFPGRFSGRQFSNSRSEMNVSTLELGDSALYLCASSARQVTDTQYFGPGTRLTVL.

The chain couples TRBV30 to TRBJ1-2; 10 bases match TRBD1. There are 14 residues in the CDR3. After removal of 8 bases from V and 1 base from J, the junction contained 7 bases not matched to a gene. Germline V gives CDR1 GTSNPN, CDR2 SVGIG (reference sequence). CDR3 sequence reads: CAGYGTGVNYGYTF. DNA of the CDR3: TGTGCCGGATATGGGACAGGGGTTAACTATGGCTACACCTTC.

The chain carries TRBV14 and TRBJ1-6; no reliable D call. Deletions cut 0 bases from V and 10 bases from J, with 10 bases between. The germline V gene encodes CDR1 SGHDN and CDR2 FVKESK. The length of the CDR3 is 14 residues. Here the CDR3 reads CASSQDLGSSPLHF. The CDR3 DNA reads TGTGCCAGCAGCCAAGATCTGGGTAGCTCACCCCTCCACTTT.

The chain couples TRBV15 to TRBJ2-2; 7 positions match TRBD1. The CDR3 is made up of 16 amino acids. V shed 1 base, J shed 6 bases, and the junction held 8 bases outside the gene matches. Per the germline V gene, CDR1 is LNHNV and CDR2 is YYDKDF (reference sequence). DNA of the CDR3: TGTGCCACCAGCAGAGGATACCAGGGGGTAGCCGGGGAGCTGTTTTTT. Its translation: CATSRGYQGVAGELFF.

The chain has TRBV4-2 and TRBJ1-4; weak D call: TRBD1 (5 bases). The CDR3 runs 16 residues. V shed 0 bases and J shed 3 bases, with 11 bases lying between them. Germline CDR1 is LGHNA and CDR2 is YNFKEQ. CDR3 loop: CASSQDAQVANEKLFF. The CDR3 DNA follows: TGTGCCAGCAGCCAAGATGCACAGGTTGCTAATGAAAAACTGTTTTTT.

A single count supports this clone. The V gene is TRBV10-1, the J gene TRBJ2-3, with D possibly matching TRBD1 (6 bases). There are 15 residues in the CDR3. Germline values: CDR1 WNHNN, CDR2 SYGVQD (reference sequence). Trimming removed 10 bases at V and 0 bases at J, with 17 bases between. The CDR3 protein is CATDRQEPSTDTQYF. In DNA form, the CDR3 reads TGCGCCACCGACAGACAGGAACCTAGCACAGATACGCAGTATTTT.

A remark on this clone: Germline is not matched at one junction end, which may reflect a read error. This sequence joins TRBV7-7 and TRBJ2-2; D is undetermined. The V gene's germline CDR1 is SSHAT and CDR2 FNYEAQ (reference sequence). CDR3 length: 16 amino acids. CDR3 region: CASSHRVDVNTGELFF. In nucleotides, the CDR3 is TGTGCTAGCAGCCACCGGGTCGACGTGAACACCGGGGAGCTGTTTTTT.

The chain couples TRBV9 to TRBJ1-1, with D perhaps TRBD1 (5 bases). Germline values: CDR1 SGDLS, CDR2 YYNGEE. The CDR3 consists of 14 residues. Trimming took off 4 bases at V and 5 bases at J, with 15 bases between the two ends. The CDR3 protein is CASSLTLGRTEAFF. CDR3 nucleotides: TGTGCCAGCAGCCTTACTTTGGGGCGTACTGAAGCTTTCTTT.

This clone is a singleton in its sample. The chain links TRBV6-6 to TRBJ2-7; 9 nucleotides match TRBD1. Trimming removed 6 bases from V and 2 bases from J; junction bases left unmatched: 8. This CDR3 spans 15 amino acids. Per the germline V gene, CDR1 is MNHNY and CDR2 is SVGAGI (reference sequence). The CDR3 DNA reads TGTGCCAGCAGACCTGGGACAGGGAATACCTACGAGCAGTACTTC. It encodes CASRPGTGNTYEQYF.